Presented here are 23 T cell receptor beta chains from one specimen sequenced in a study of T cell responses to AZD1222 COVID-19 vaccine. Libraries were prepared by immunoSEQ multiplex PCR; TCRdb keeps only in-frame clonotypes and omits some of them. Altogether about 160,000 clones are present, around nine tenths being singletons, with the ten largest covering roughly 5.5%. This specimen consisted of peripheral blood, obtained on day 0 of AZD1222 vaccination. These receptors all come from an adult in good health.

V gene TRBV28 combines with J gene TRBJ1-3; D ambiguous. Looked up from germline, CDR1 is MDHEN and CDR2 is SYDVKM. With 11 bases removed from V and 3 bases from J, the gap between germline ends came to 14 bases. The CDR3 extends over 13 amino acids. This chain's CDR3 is CASYTGFGNTIYF. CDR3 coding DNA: TGTGCCTCGTACACGGGTTTTGGAAACACCATATATTTT.

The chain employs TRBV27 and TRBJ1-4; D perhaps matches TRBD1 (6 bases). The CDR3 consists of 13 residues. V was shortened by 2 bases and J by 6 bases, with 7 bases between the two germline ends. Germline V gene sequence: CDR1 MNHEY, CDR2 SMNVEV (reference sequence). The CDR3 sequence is CASSLNRDEKLFF. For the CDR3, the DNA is TGTGCCAGCAGTTTAAACAGGGATGAAAAACTGTTTTTT.

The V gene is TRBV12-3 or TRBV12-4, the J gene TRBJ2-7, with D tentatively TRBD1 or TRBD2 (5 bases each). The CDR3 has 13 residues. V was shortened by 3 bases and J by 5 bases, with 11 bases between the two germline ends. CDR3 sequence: CASSLFGGDEQYF. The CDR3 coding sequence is TGTGCCAGCAGTTTGTTTGGGGGAGACGAGCAGTACTTC.

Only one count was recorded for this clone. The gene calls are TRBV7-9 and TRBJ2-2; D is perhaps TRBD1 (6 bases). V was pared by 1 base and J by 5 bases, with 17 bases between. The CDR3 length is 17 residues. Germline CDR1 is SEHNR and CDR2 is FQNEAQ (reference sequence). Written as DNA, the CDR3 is TGTGCCAGCAGCTTAGATTCCCAGGGGTTGAGAACCGGGGAGCTGTTTTTT. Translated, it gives CASSLDSQGLRTGELFF.

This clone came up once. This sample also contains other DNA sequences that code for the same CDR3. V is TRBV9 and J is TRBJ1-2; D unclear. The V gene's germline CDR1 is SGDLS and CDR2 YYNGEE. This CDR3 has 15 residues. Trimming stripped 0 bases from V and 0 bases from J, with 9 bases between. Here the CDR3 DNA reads TGTGCCAGCAGCGTAGAGGTGGGATCTAACTATGGCTACACCTTC. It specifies CASSVEVGSNYGYTF.

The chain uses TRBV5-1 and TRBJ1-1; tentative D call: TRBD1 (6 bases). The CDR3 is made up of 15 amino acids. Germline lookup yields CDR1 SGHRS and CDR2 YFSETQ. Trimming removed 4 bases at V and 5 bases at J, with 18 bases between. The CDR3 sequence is CASSPLTGSVTEAFF. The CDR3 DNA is TGCGCCAGCAGCCCCCTAACAGGGAGCGTAACTGAAGCTTTCTTT.

CDR3 in amino acids: CASSPGTSGREGEQYF. CDR3 coding DNA: TGTGCCAGCAGCCCGGGGACTAGCGGGAGGGAGGGGGAGCAGTACTTC. The chain recombines TRBV4-2 with TRBJ2-7; TRBD2 matches at 16 bases. The CDR3 has 16 amino acids. Germline assignment: CDR1 LGHNA and CDR2 YNFKEQ. The V and J ends lost 4 bases and 7 bases, in that order; junction bases with no gene match: 7.

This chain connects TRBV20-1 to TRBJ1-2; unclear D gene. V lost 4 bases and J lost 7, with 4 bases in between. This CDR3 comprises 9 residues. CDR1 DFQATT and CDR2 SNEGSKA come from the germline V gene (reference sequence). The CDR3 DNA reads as TGCAGTGCTAAAGGTGGCTACACCTTC. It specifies CSAKGGYTF.

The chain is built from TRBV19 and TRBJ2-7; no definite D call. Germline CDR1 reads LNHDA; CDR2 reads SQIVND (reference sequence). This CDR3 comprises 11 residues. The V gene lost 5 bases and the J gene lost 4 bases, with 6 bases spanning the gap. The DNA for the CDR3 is TGTGCCAGTAGTCGGGCGTACGAGCAGTACTTC. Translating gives CASSRAYEQYF. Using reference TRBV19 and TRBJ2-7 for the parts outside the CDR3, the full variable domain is DGGITQSPKYLFRKEGQNVTLSCEQNLNHDAMYWYRQDPGQGLRLIYYSQIVNDFQKGDIAEGYSVSREKKESFPLTVTSAQKNPTAFYLCASSRAYEQYFGPGTRLTVT.

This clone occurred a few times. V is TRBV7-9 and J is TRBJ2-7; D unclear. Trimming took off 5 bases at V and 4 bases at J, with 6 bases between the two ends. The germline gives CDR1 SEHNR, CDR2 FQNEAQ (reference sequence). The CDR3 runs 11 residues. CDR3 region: CASSDKYEQYF. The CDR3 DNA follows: TGTGCCAGCAGCGATAAGTACGAGCAGTACTTC.

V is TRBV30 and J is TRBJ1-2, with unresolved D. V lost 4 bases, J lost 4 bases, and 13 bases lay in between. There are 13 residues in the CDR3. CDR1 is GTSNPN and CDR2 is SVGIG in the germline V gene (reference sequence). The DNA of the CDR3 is TGTGCCTGGAAATATCGGAGTAGCTATGGCTACACCTTC. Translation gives CAWKYRSSYGYTF.

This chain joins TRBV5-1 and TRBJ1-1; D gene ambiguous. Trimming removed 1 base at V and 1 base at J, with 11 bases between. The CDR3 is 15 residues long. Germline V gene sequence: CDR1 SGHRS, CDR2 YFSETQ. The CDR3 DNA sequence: TGCGCCAGCAGCTTGACGTTGGATCCGAACACTGAAGCTTTCTTT. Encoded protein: CASSLTLDPNTEAFF.

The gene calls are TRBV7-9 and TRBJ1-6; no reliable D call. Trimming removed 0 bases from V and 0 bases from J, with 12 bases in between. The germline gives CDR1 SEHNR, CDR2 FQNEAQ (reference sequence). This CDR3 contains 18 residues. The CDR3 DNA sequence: TGTGCCAGCAGCTTAGCGCAGACACCGAGCTCCTATAATTCACCCCTCCACTTT. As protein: CASSLAQTPSSYNSPLHF.

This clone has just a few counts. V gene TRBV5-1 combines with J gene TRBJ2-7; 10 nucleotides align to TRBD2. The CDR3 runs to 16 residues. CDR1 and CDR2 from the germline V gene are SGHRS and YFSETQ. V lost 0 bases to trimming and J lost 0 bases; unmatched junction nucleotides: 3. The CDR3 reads CASSLELAGSSYEQYF. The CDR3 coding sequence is TGCGCCAGCAGCTTGGAACTAGCGGGATCCTCCTACGAGCAGTACTTC.

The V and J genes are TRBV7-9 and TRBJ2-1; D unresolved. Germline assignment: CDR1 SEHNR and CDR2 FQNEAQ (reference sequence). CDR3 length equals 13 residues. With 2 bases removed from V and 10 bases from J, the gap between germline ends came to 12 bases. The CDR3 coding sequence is TGTGCCAGCAGCTTAACGCCCGGATGGGAGCAGTTCTTC. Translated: CASSLTPGWEQFF.

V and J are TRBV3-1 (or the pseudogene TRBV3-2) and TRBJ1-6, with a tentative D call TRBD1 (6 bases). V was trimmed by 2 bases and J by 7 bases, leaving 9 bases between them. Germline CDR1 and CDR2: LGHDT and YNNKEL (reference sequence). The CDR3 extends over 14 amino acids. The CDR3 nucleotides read TGTGCCAGCAGCCAAACTCAGGGGAATTCACCCCTCCACTTT. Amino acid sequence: CASSQTQGNSPLHF.

The CDR3 reads CASSVGGGNVYNEQFF. The CDR3 DNA sequence: TGTGCCAGCAGCGTAGGAGGGGGCAACGTCTACAATGAGCAGTTCTTC. V and J are TRBV9 and TRBJ2-1; the match to TRBD1 covers 7 bases. The CDR3 length is 16 residues. V trimming: 0 bases; J trimming: 3 bases; junction bases outside the gene matches: 6. Germline-derived CDR1 and CDR2 are SGDLS and YYNGEE.

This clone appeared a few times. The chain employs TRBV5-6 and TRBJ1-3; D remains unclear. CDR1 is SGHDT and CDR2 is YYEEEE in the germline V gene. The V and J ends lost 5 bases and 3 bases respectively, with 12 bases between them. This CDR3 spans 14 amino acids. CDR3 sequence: CASSFGQDGNTIYF. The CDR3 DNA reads TGTGCCAGCAGTTTCGGGCAAGATGGAAACACCATATATTTT.

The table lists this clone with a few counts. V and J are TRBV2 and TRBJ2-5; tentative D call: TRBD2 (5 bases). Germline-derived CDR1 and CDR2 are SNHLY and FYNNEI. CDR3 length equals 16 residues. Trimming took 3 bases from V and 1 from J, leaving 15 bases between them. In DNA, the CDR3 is TGTGCCAGCAGTGATATTCCTCGACTAATCCAAGAGACCCAGTACTTC. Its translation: CASSDIPRLIQETQYF.

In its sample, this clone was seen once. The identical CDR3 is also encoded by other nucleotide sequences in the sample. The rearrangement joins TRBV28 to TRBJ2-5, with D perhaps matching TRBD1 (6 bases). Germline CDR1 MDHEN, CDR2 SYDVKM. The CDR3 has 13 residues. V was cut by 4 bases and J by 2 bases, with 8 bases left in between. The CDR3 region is CASSSGQQETQYF. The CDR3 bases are TGTGCCAGCAGTTCCGGACAGCAAGAGACCCAGTACTTC.

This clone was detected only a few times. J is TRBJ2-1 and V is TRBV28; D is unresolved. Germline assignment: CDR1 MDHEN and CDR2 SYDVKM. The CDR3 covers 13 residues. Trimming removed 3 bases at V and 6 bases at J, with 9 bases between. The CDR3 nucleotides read TGTGCCAGCAGTTTGGGTCCTTTCAATGAGCAGTTCTTC. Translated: CASSLGPFNEQFF. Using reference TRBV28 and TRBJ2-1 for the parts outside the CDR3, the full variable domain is DVKVTQSSRYLVKRTGEKVFLECVQDMDHENMFWYRQDPGLGLRLIYFSYDVKMKEKGDIPEGYSVSREKKERFSLILESASTNQTSMYLCASSLGPFNEQFFGPGTRLTVL.

CDR3 sequence: CASSQERPSGTRAQYF. For the CDR3, the DNA is TGTGCCAGCAGCCAAGAGAGGCCTAGCGGGACCAGGGCGCAGTATTTT. The chain is built from TRBV3-1 (or the pseudogene TRBV3-2) and TRBJ2-3, with 9 bases that match TRBD2. The germline V gene has CDR1 LGHDT and CDR2 YNNKEL (reference sequence). The V gene end was trimmed by 0 bases and the J gene end by 10 bases; junction bases not matched to a gene: 11. This CDR3 spans 16 amino acids.

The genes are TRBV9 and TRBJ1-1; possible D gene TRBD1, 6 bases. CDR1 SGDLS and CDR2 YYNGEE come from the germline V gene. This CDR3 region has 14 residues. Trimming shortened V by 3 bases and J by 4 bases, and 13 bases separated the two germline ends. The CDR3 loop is CASSGGPSGTEAFF. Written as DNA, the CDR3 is TGTGCCAGCAGCGGGGGGCCCTCGGGCACTGAAGCTTTCTTT.